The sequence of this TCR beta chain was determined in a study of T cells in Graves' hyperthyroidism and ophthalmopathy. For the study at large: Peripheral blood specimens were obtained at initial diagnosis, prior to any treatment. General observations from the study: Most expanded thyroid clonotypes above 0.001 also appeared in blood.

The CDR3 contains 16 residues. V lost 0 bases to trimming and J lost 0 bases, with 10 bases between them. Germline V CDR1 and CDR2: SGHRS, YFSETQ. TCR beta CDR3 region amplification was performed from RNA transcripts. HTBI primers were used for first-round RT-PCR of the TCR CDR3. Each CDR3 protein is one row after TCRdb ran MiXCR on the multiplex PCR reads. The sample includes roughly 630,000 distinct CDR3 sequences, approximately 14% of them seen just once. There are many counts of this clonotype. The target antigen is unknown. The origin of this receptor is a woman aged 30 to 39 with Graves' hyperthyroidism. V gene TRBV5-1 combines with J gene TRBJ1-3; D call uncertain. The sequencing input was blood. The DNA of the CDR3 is TGCGCCAGCAGCTTGGACCTTCCAGGCTCTGGAAACACCATATATTTT. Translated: CASSLDLPGSGNTIYF.